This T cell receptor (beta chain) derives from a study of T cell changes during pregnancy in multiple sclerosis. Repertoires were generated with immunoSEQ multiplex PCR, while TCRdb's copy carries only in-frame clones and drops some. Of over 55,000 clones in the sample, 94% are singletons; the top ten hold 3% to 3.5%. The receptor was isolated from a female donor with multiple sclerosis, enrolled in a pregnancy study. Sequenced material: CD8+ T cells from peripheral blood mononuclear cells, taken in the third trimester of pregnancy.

As DNA, the CDR3 is TGTGCCAGCAGCTCTTACCGGGGGTGGTATTCACCCCTCCACTTT. It translates to CASSSYRGWYSPLHF. The rearrangement links TRBV7-2 to TRBJ1-6, with D possibly being TRBD1 (5 bases). This CDR3 has 15 residues. The ends were cut back, 4 bases at V and 8 bases at J, with 15 bases in the middle. Looked up from germline, CDR1 is SGHTA and CDR2 is FQGNSA.